Following are 30 T cell receptor delta chains from one sample sequenced in a study of gamma-delta T cells after stem cell transplantation. TCRdb repeated clone calling on the RT-PCR reads with CATT. The sample shows several hundred delta-chain clones, 6.5% to 8.5% of them seen only once. The sequenced material came from gamma-delta T cells. These receptor sequences come from a human donor. It is not recorded whose cells these are; they may come from a transplant donor.

The chain links TRDV2 to TRDJ1; TRDD3 matches 9 bases. The CDR3 sequence is 15 residues long. The trim removed 2 bases at V and 0 bases at J, leaving 3 bases unmatched. Germline-derived CDR1 and CDR2 are GEAIGNYY and EKD. The CDR3 DNA reads as TGTGCCTGTGACAAACTGGGGGAGTACACCGATAAACTCATCTTT. Amino acids: CACDKLGEYTDKLIF.

By frequency in the sample, this clone is large. Other DNA sequences in this sample translate to the same CDR3. The chain recombines TRDV1 with TRDJ1, with 9 bases lining up with TRDD3. V trimming: 0 bases; J trimming: 10 bases; junction bases outside the gene matches: 9. CDR1 is TSWWSYY and CDR2 is QGS in the germline V gene. The length of the CDR3 is 15 residues. The CDR3 is CALGELRGYAWRLIF. The CDR3 region has the DNA TGTGCTCTTGGGGAACTCCGGGGATACGCATGGAGACTCATCTTT.

Judged by abundance, this clone is medium-sized. A far larger clone is off by one base, so a read error is likely. CDR3 nucleotide sequence: TGTGCCTGTGACGCCGCTTACGCCTTTACTGGGGGATACAGCCCGCCGGGAAACACCGATAAACTCATCTTT. This codes for CACDAAYAFTGGYSPPGNTDKLIF. The chain has TRDV2 and TRDJ1; 12 bases are a match to TRDD3. The CDR3 is made up of 24 amino acids. Per germline, CDR1 GEAIGNYY and CDR2 EKD. V dropped 3 bases and J dropped 0; count of bases not matched to a gene: 28.

As concerns this clone: This likely stems from a read error, as it lies one base from a far larger clone. In the same sample, other DNA sequences code for this CDR3. The gene calls are TRDV1 and TRDJ1; D is ambiguous. The CDR3 is made up of 15 amino acids. The germline V gene has CDR1 TSWWSYY and CDR2 QGS. CDR3 nucleotide sequence: TGTGCTCTTGGGGAACTTGCCCGAAAGACCGATAAACTTATCTTT. Amino acid sequence: CALGELARKTDKLIF.

The chain has TRDV2 and TRDJ1; 9 bases are a match to TRDD3. The CDR3 contains 16 residues. The V gene's germline CDR1 is GEAIGNYY and CDR2 EKD. J gave up 0 bases and V 3 bases, and 7 bases lay outside the gene matches. The CDR3 here is CACDDLLGDHTDKLIF. Written as DNA, the CDR3 is TGTGCCTGTGACGACCTACTGGGGGACCACACCGATAAACTCATCTTT.

This clone was observed a handful of times. TCRdb pairs this DNA with a much larger clone's protein that differs at residue 21, likely a read error; the protein shown was translated from the DNA. The V gene is TRDV2, the J gene TRDJ1, with 12 positions matching TRDD3. The germline V gene has CDR1 GEAIGNYY and CDR2 EKD. This CDR3 spans 24 amino acids. The CDR3 sequence: CACDTAYAFTGGYSPPGNTDRLIF. In nucleotides, the CDR3 is TGTGCCTGTGACACCGCTTACGCCTTTACTGGGGGATACAGCCCGCCGGGAAACACCGATAGACTCATCTTT.

This clone was seen more than once but under ten times. Only one base separates this from a far larger clonotype, so it likely reflects a read error. The chain links TRDV2 to TRDJ1; 12 bases fit TRDD3. The CDR3 consists of 24 residues. Per germline, CDR1 GEAIGNYY and CDR2 EKD. The CDR3 sequence is CACDTAYAFTGGYSPPGNTDKHIF. CDR3 bases: TGTGCCTGTGACACCGCTTACGCCTTTACTGGGGGATACAGCCCGCCGGGAAACACCGATAAACACATCTTT.

Of note for this clone: A far larger clone is a single base away, which makes a read error likely. V usage is TRDV1 and J usage is TRDJ1, with D unclear. Trimming took off 5 bases at V and 9 bases at J, with 13 bases between the two ends. Germline V lookup: CDR1 TSWWSYY, CDR2 QGS. This CDR3 is 12 amino acids long. The CDR3 DNA reads TGTGCTCTTGGGAACGGTGGTGTGGAACTCATCTTT. This gives the protein CALGNGGVELIF.

This clone is a singleton in its sample. TCRdb records a much larger clone's protein for this DNA, with a difference at residue 10 that likely arises from a read error; the protein given is the translation of the DNA. The chain links TRDV1 to TRDJ1; tentative D call: TRDD3 (9 bases). Germline values: CDR1 TSWWSYY, CDR2 QGS. V lost 0 bases to trimming and J lost 0 bases, with 32 bases between them. The CDR3 covers 23 residues. CDR3 loop: CALGELPSYNKSLLGDHTDKLIF. The CDR3 DNA is TGTGCTCTTGGGGAACTTCCTTCCTATAACAAATCCCTACTGGGGGACCACACCGATAAACTCATCTTT.

This clone was counted only a few times. TCRdb lists the protein of a much larger clone for this DNA, which differs at residue 3, so this is likely a read error; the protein given here is translated from the DNA itself. The gene calls are TRDV2 and TRDJ1; 10 bases are a match to TRDD3. V gave up 9 bases and J gave up 0 bases; unmatched junction bases: 15. Germline V gives CDR1 GEAIGNYY, CDR2 EKD. This CDR3 is built from 17 residues. CDR3 region: CAHLPPRTGGYTDKLIF. DNA of the CDR3: TGTGCCCACCTTCCCCCGCGTACTGGGGGATACACCGATAAACTCATCTTT.

This clone has more than one count but fewer than ten. A far larger clone is only one base removed, so a read error is likely. The chain uses TRDV1 and TRDJ1, with TRDD3 matching 9 bases. Germline loops: CDR1 TSWWSYY, CDR2 QGS. Trimming took 5 bases from V and 0 from J; bases not matched to a gene: 22. CDR3 length: 21 amino acids. CDR3 nucleotide sequence: TGTGCTCTTGGGAAACCCCTCAGTCAGTGGGGATACGGGACTAACACCGATAAACTCATCTTT. As protein: CALGKPLSQWGYGTNTDKLIF.

In its sample, this clone ranks as medium-sized. It is likely a read error: a sequence one base away is far more abundant. The chain employs TRDV2 and TRDJ1; 11 bases are a match to TRDD3. This CDR3 has 17 residues. Germline CDR1 and CDR2: GEAIGNYY and EKD. Trimming at V came to 5 bases and at J to 7 bases, leaving 17 bases not matched to a gene. The CDR3 is CACGKTRWGIRTGKLIF. The CDR3 DNA is TGTGCCTGTGGCAAAACCCGATGGGGGATACGCACGGGTAAACTCATCTTT.

There are a few counts of this clone. A far larger clone is just one base off, so this is likely a read error. The chain has TRDV1 and TRDJ1; tentatively, D is TRDD2 or TRDD3 (8 bases each). CDR1 and CDR2 (germline): TSWWSYY, QGS. The CDR3 length is 23 residues. V lost 0 bases to trimming and J lost 0 bases, with 32 bases between them. The CDR3 region has the DNA TGTGCTCTTGGGGAACTTCCTTCCTATATCAAATCCCTACTGGGGGGCCACACCGATAAACTCATCTTT. The encoded protein is CALGELPSYIKSLLGGHTDKLIF.

Comments on this clone: A far larger clone is only one base removed, so a read error is likely. Within the sample, other DNA sequences also encode this same CDR3. This rearrangement joins TRDV2 to TRDJ1; 12 bases are a match to TRDD3. This CDR3 region has 20 residues. The trim removed 0 bases at V and 4 bases at J, leaving 17 bases unmatched. In germline, CDR1 is GEAIGNYY, CDR2 EKD. In DNA, the CDR3 is TGTGCCTGTGACACCGTGACTGGGGGATACCACGATCTGGAAGGCGATAAACTCATCTTT. This encodes CACDTVTGGYHDLEGDKLIF.

Comments on this clone: TCRdb's listed protein matches a much larger clone and diverges from this DNA's translation at residue 12, likely through a read error; the protein shown comes from the DNA. The chain employs TRDV2 and TRDJ1; 10 bases fit TRDD3. Germline V gene data show CDR1 as GEAIGNYY and CDR2 as EKD. CDR3 length: 19 amino acids. Germline trimming cut 3 bases from V and 1 base from J; bases unmatched to any gene: 16. CDR3 DNA sequence: TGTGCCTGTGACGACATGTCTACTGGGGGATTGGTCCGCACCGATAAACTCATCTTT. Protein product: CACDDMSTGGLVRTDKLIF.

Worth noting for this clone: TCRdb's protein, taken from a much larger clone, differs from this DNA's translation at residue 6, likely owing to a read error; the protein displayed comes from the DNA. The V call is TRDV1, the J call TRDJ1, with D perhaps matching TRDD3 (9 bases). Trimming removed 1 base from V and 0 bases from J, with 33 bases in between. The germline gives CDR1 TSWWSYY, CDR2 QGS. CDR3 length equals 23 residues. CDR3 protein: CALGEPPSYIKSLLGDHTDKLIF. The CDR3 coding sequence is TGTGCTCTTGGGGAACCTCCTTCCTATATCAAATCCCTACTGGGGGACCACACCGATAAACTCATCTTT.

A few counts support this clone. This DNA translates differently at residue 14 from the TCRdb protein, which is that of a much larger clone; a read error is likely, and the protein shown is the DNA's own translation. The rearrangement links TRDV2 to TRDJ1, with 10 bases lining up with TRDD3. There are 19 residues in the CDR3. The germline V gene has CDR1 GEAIGNYY and CDR2 EKD. The V and J ends lost 3 bases and 3 bases, in that order; junction bases with no gene match: 18. In nucleotides, the CDR3 is TGTGCCTGTGACGACATGTCTACTGGGGGATTGGCCCGCGCCGATAAACTCATCTTT. This translates into CACDDMSTGGLARADKLIF.

This clone occurred a few times. The chain employs TRDV2 and TRDJ1; 7 positions agree with TRDD3. CDR3 size: 15 residues. After removal of 2 bases from V and 0 bases from J, the junction contained 5 bases not matched to a gene. Per germline, CDR1 GEAIGNYY and CDR2 EKD. CDR3 DNA: TGTGCCTGTGACAAACTGGGGAGAGACACCGATAAACTCATCTTT. Amino acids: CACDKLGRDTDKLIF.

This clone qualifies as large. The chain combines TRDV1 with TRDJ4; the D gene is possibly TRDD2 (5 bases). Germline V lookup: CDR1 TSWWSYY, CDR2 QGS. V was shortened by 3 bases and J by 1 base, with 27 bases between the two germline ends. The CDR3 runs 19 residues. The CDR3 DNA is TGTGCTCTTGGGGACCCCCCAGTTCCTTACGCGGGGCGCGTCAGACCCCTGATCTTT. This translates into CALGDPPVPYAGRVRPLIF.

Notes on this clone: It differs at one base from a far larger clone, so likely a read error. The J gene is TRDJ1, the V gene TRDV2; 12 nucleotides line up with TRDD3. This CDR3 region has 18 residues. The V gene's germline CDR1 is GEAIGNYY and CDR2 EKD. The CDR3 nucleotides are TGTGCCTGCAGCAACCAGCATTCCCAACTGGGGGATACCGATAACCTCATCTTT. As protein: CACSNQHSQLGDTDNLIF.

Note on this clone: A far larger clone is one nucleotide away, so this likely arose from a read error. Other DNA sequences within the sample encode an identical CDR3. This rearrangement joins TRDV1 to TRDJ4; unclear D gene. V gave up 2 bases and J gave up 0 bases, with 10 bases separating them. Germline assignment: CDR1 TSWWSYY and CDR2 QGS. CDR3 size: 14 residues. The CDR3 region has the DNA TGTGCTCTTGGGGAATGGTTCGACACCAGACCCCTGATCTTT. Its protein is CALGEWFDTRPLIF.

In its sample, this clone ranks as hyperexpanded. Different DNA sequences within this sample yield the same CDR3. V usage is TRDV1 and J usage is TRDJ4; D unclear. This CDR3 has 14 residues. V lost 2 bases to trimming and J lost 0 bases, with 10 bases between them. Germline CDR1 TSWWSYY, CDR2 QGS. The CDR3 region is CALGEWFDTRPLIF. DNA for the CDR3: TGTGCTCTTGGGGAATGGTTCGATACCAGACCCCTGATCTTT.

In this sample, this clone is medium-sized. A far larger clone is off by one base, so a read error is likely. The rearrangement uses TRDV2 and TRDJ1, with 8 bases lining up with TRDD3. Germline V gene data show CDR1 as GEAIGNYY and CDR2 as EKD. This CDR3 has 15 residues. Unmatched junction bases numbered 6, after V lost 2 bases and J lost 2 bases. In DNA form, the CDR3 reads TGTGCCTGTGACAAACTGGGGGCCCCTACCGATAAACTCATCTTT. It translates to CACDKLGAPTDKLIF.

This clone was seen a handful of times. The V gene is TRDV2, the J gene TRDJ3, with 12 positions matching TRDD3. The germline V gene has CDR1 GEAIGNYY and CDR2 EKD. J was trimmed by 2 bases and V by 0 bases; bases with no gene match: 1. The CDR3 is made up of 18 amino acids. The chain's CDR3 is CACDTLGDTAWDTRQMFF. DNA for the CDR3: TGTGCCTGTGACACCCTGGGGGATACGGCCTGGGACACCCGACAGATGTTTTTC.

As concerns this clone: Germline and junction disagree at one end, which may indicate a read error. The V and J genes are TRDV2 and TRDJ1, with 13 bases lining up with TRDD3. Germline CDR1 reads GEAIGNYY; CDR2 reads EKD. This CDR3 is 20 amino acids long. The CDR3 region has the DNA TGTGCCTGTGACGCGGTACTGGGGGATACGCTTATGAGGGACACCGATAAACTCACCTTT. It codes for CACDAVLGDTLMRDTDKLTF.

In this sample, this clone turned up a few times. The chain has TRDV2 and TRDJ3, with a weak D call TRDD3 (5 bases). The CDR3 is made up of 19 amino acids. The V end was cut by 0 bases, the J end by 0 bases, with 14 bases between. CDR1 is GEAIGNYY and CDR2 is EKD in the germline V gene. The CDR3 bases are TGTGCCTGTGACACCGTGGTGGGGTTGAGCTCCTGGGACACCCGACAGATGTTTTTC. Translation: CACDTVVGLSSWDTRQMFF.

This clone has only a few counts. TCRdb's protein, taken from a much larger clone, differs from this DNA's translation at residue 4, likely owing to a read error; the protein displayed comes from the DNA. The J gene is TRDJ1, the V gene TRDV2; TRDD3 agrees at 11 bases. CDR1 and CDR2 (germline): GEAIGNYY, EKD. With V trimmed by 6 bases and J by 7 bases, 18 bases remained unmatched. The CDR3 covers 17 residues. This chain's CDR3 is CACNKTRWGIRTGKLIF. The CDR3 bases are TGTGCCTGTAACAAAACCCGATGGGGGATACGCACGGGTAAACTCATCTTT.

This clone was seen a few times. Only one base separates this from a far larger clonotype, so it likely reflects a read error. Other DNA sequences within the sample encode an identical CDR3. CDR3 amino acids: CACEPLGEYTDKLIF. CDR3 nucleotide sequence: TGTGCCTGTGAGCCACTGGGAGAGTACACCGATAAACTCATCTTT. This chain uses TRDV2 with TRDJ1, with a possible D match to TRDD3 (6 bases). The germline V gene has CDR1 GEAIGNYY and CDR2 EKD. The CDR3 covers 15 residues. The V end lost 4 bases, the J end lost 0 bases, and 14 bases lay between the germline ends.

This clone occurred a few times. Only one base separates this from a far larger clonotype, so it likely reflects a read error. Other nucleotide sequences in the sample specify the same CDR3. J is TRDJ1 and V is TRDV2; 12 bases are a match to TRDD3. The V gene end was trimmed by 0 bases and the J gene end by 5 bases; junction bases not matched to a gene: 18. Per the germline V gene, CDR1 is GEAIGNYY and CDR2 is EKD. The CDR3 extends over 20 amino acids. CDR3 region: CACDTVTGGYHDLEGDKLIF. DNA of the CDR3: TGTGCCTGTGACACCGTGACTGGGGGATACCACGACCTGGAAGGTGATAAACTCATCTTT.

This clone was detected only a few times. TCRdb's protein for this DNA is that of a much larger clone and differs from the translation at residue 13, likely a read error; the protein shown is the DNA translation. This chain links TRDV2 with TRDJ1; TRDD3 aligns across 11 bases. Germline V gives CDR1 GEAIGNYY, CDR2 EKD. The CDR3 has 15 amino acids. CDR3 sequence reads: CACDALLGDSGKPIF. The CDR3 DNA reads TGTGCCTGTGACGCGTTACTGGGGGATAGTGGTAAACCCATCTTT.